This T cell receptor beta chain was profiled in a study of T cells in Graves' hyperthyroidism and ophthalmopathy. Study conclusions and caveats: Stable hyperthyroidism and ophthalmopathy were separated using 13 V-J signatures.

In the case of this clonotype: No antigen is known for it.

The CDR3 regions of TCR beta were amplified from RNA transcripts. First-round RT-PCR with HTBI primers amplified the TCR CDR3 region. TCRdb redid the calling of the multiplex PCR reads with MiXCR, one entry per CDR3 protein. The data show 400,000 or so distinct CDR3 sequences, over 11% seen once. Sequencing used blood. This TCR was sampled from a man in his forties or fifties with Graves' ophthalmopathy.

This CDR3 reads CASSITGRDGETQYF. DNA of the CDR3: TGTGCCAGTAGTATCACCGGCAGGGATGGAGAGACCCAGTACTTC. The V gene is TRBV19, the J gene TRBJ2-5; D may be TRBD1 (5 bases). Germline CDR1 and CDR2: LNHDA and SQIVND (reference sequence). Trimming pared 3 bases from V and 4 bases from J, leaving 15 bases between. This CDR3 is built from 15 residues.